The following is a T cell receptor beta chain sequence with its context. Its antigen is as yet unknown. The source of the sample is a study of cytomegalovirus exposure and HLA in healthy donors. 13 Jbeta primers and 60 Vbeta primers were used for the PCR. Clones were read by immunoSEQ multiplex PCR, and TCRdb kept only the in-frame ones, dropping some. Found here are approximately 200,000 clones, around 75% of them singletons; the top ten hold about 6%. Trimming at V came to 5 bases and at J to 6 bases, leaving 5 bases not matched to a gene. CDR1 is MDHEN and CDR2 is SYDVKM in the germline V gene. CDR3 size: 15 residues. Study conclusions and caveats: Donors were assumed by presence/absence analyses to have roughly uniform sequencing depth. It was reported that the classifier diagnosed cytomegalovirus status with high specificity and sensitivity in both the original and validation cohorts.

This receptor was taken from a woman in her 30s in good health and CMV-seropositive. This chain links TRBV28 with TRBJ2-1; the match to TRBD2 covers 12 bases. Sequenced: PBMCs. The CDR3 region is CASSILAGGVNEQFF. Written as DNA, the CDR3 is TGTGCCAGCAGTATACTAGCGGGAGGAGTCAATGAGCAGTTCTTC.